This T cell receptor beta chain was sequenced in a study of T cell responses to AZD1222 COVID-19 vaccine. Findings and caveats of the study: Repertoire sampling happened only post peak T cell response. Only a handful of AZD1222 recipients, more than five in all, had baseline seropositivity. Donor demographics were predominantly white British with a female majority; clonal diversity may be underestimated. The study found vaccine-associated CD4 TCRs spanning spike, dominant at 160-218 and 743-854.

Germline trimming cut 4 bases from V and 6 bases from J; bases unmatched to any gene: 11. The CDR3 loop spans 16 amino acids. Germline CDR1 reads SGHTA; CDR2 reads FQGTGA. In regard to this clone: The antigen is not known.

Only in-frame clones appear in the TCRdb table, and some are missing; sequencing was by immunoSEQ multiplex PCR. The data hold around 140,000 clones, with 93% observed a single time. The sample consisted of peripheral blood, taken on day 0 of AZD1222 vaccination. This clonotype originated in an adult in good health. V is TRBV7-3 and J is TRBJ1-4, with 7 positions matching TRBD1. CDR3 region: CASSYTGEGADEKLFF. The CDR3 DNA follows: TGTGCCAGCAGCTACACAGGTGAGGGGGCTGATGAAAAACTGTTTTTT.